This entry lists 18 T cell receptor beta chains sequenced from one sample in a study of T-cell reconstitution after alpha-beta-depleted transplantation in children. Molecular barcoding with unique molecular identifiers was used for the TCRbeta library. TCRdb re-derived calls from the PCR reads in MiXCR, one entry per CDR3 protein. This repertoire shows fewer than 550,000 distinct CDR3 sequences, approximately 10% found once; its top ten account for around 15%. The sequences come from PBMCs, mostly from graft donor cells, collected 180 days after TCRalphabeta/CD19-depleted stem cell transplant. These receptors originate from a female patient between 2 and 15 years old who had a stem cell transplant for aplastic anemia, so the T cells may come from the graft donor.

The V call is TRBV30, the J call TRBJ1-3, with D unclear. Germline-derived CDR1 and CDR2 are GTSNPN and SVGIG (reference sequence). The CDR3 covers 15 residues. Between the trimmed V and J ends, which lost 0 bases and 0 bases, there was a span of 9 bases. The CDR3 spells CAWSVLALSGNTIYF. DNA for the CDR3: TGTGCCTGGAGTGTACTCGCCCTCTCTGGAAACACCATATATTTT. Together with reference TRBV30 and TRBJ1-3, the CDR3 gives the full variable domain: SQTIHQWPATLVQPVGSPLSLECTVEGTSNPNLYWYRQAAGRGLQLLFYSVGIGQISSEVPQNLSASRPQDRQFILSSKKLLLSDSGFYLCAWSVLALSGNTIYFGEGSWLTVV.

The rearrangement joins TRBV20-1 to TRBJ2-1, with a tentative D call TRBD1 (6 bases). V was pared by 0 bases and J by 4 bases, with 13 bases between. Germline-derived CDR1 and CDR2 are DFQATT and SNEGSKA (reference sequence). This CDR3 is built from 15 residues. In DNA, the CDR3 is TGCAGTGCTAGAGATCCGACAGGAAAGTACAATGAGCAGTTCTTC. It codes for CSARDPTGKYNEQFF.

As DNA, the CDR3 is TGTGCCAGCCGGGGACACCTCAGTCAGCCCCAGCATTTT. Translating it yields CASRGHLSQPQHF. This sequence joins TRBV2 and TRBJ1-5, with D perhaps TRBD1 (6 bases). The ends were cut back, 8 bases at V and 6 bases at J, with 14 bases in the middle. The CDR3 is made up of 13 amino acids. The germline V gene encodes CDR1 SNHLY and CDR2 FYNNEI.

The chain recombines TRBV9 with TRBJ2-7, with D possibly TRBD2 on 6 matching bases. CDR1 is SGDLS, CDR2 YYNGEE, per germline. This CDR3 contains 15 residues. Trimming stripped 0 bases from V and 4 bases from J, with 14 bases between. CDR3 DNA sequence: TGTGCCAGCAGCGTAGCTCGGGACTCCCAATACGAGCAGTACTTC. It encodes CASSVARDSQYEQYF.

The table lists this clonotype with a few counts. V and J are TRBV7-9 and TRBJ1-5; D possibly corresponds to TRBD1 (5 bases). The CDR3 consists of 14 residues. Trimming removed 5 bases at V and 4 bases at J, with 12 bases between. From germline, CDR1 is SEHNR and CDR2 FQNEAQ (reference sequence). The CDR3 DNA is TGTGCCAGCAGCGGCGGGGCAGATAATCAGCCCCAGCATTTT. Amino acids: CASSGGADNQPQHF.

This clonotype was recorded a few times. The V gene is TRBV29-1, the J gene TRBJ1-4; D is ambiguous. The V gene's germline CDR1 is SQVTM and CDR2 ANQGSEA. The CDR3 extends over 13 amino acids. V was clipped by 4 bases and J by 7 bases, with 13 bases between them. This CDR3 reads CSVGEVMSEKLFF. DNA of the CDR3: TGCAGCGTTGGTGAGGTGATGAGTGAAAAACTGTTTTTT.

This clonotype was seen more than once but under ten times. The genes are TRBV20-1 and TRBJ2-5; a weak D match, TRBD1 (6 bases). Germline assignment: CDR1 DFQATT and CDR2 SNEGSKA (reference sequence). This CDR3 contains 13 residues. The V end was cut by 5 bases, the J end by 10 bases, with 20 bases between. The CDR3 protein is CSAGPTVRGGQYF. CDR3 DNA sequence: TGCAGTGCTGGACCGACTGTAAGAGGGGGCCAGTACTTC.

This clonotype was found a few times. The V gene is TRBV5-1, the J gene TRBJ1-2, with TRBD1 identical over 7 bases. Germline V CDR1 and CDR2: SGHRS, YFSETQ. V shed 4 bases and J 3 bases; nucleotides not matched to a gene: 6. The CDR3 runs to 14 residues. CDR3 sequence: CASSKSTGDYGYTF. The DNA for the CDR3 is TGCGCCAGCAGCAAATCTACAGGGGACTATGGCTACACCTTC. Looking up the rest from reference TRBV5-1 and TRBJ1-2 gives the full variable domain: KAGVTQTPRYLIKTRGQQVTLSCSPISGHRSVSWYQQTPGQGLQFLFEYFSETQRNKGNFPGRFSGRQFSNSRSEMNVSTLELGDSALYLCASSKSTGDYGYTFGSGTRLTVV.

The chain recombines TRBV4-1 with TRBJ1-3; a possible D gene is TRBD1 (6 bases). The germline V gene has CDR1 MGHRA and CDR2 YSYEKL. This CDR3 comprises 18 residues. Trimming took off 1 base at V and 0 bases at J, with 16 bases between the two ends. The CDR3 is CASSQGGGAGFSGNTIYF. The DNA for the CDR3 is TGCGCCAGCAGCCAAGGAGGGGGGGCCGGATTCTCTGGAAACACCATATATTTT.

This clonotype showed up many times. V usage is TRBV20-1 and J usage is TRBJ2-7; TRBD2 aligns across 8 bases. Germline assignment: CDR1 DFQATT and CDR2 SNEGSKA (reference sequence). Trimming removed 1 base from V and 0 bases from J; junction bases left unmatched: 11. The CDR3 spans 17 residues. CDR3 in DNA: TGCAGTGCTAGAGGGAGTAGCGGGGACTTAAGCTCCTACGAGCAGTACTTC. Translation: CSARGSSGDLSSYEQYF.

In this sample, this clonotype turned up a few times. The J gene is TRBJ2-7, the V gene TRBV27; D tentatively reads TRBD1 or TRBD2 (5 bases each). V was cut by 5 bases and J by 1 base, with 12 bases left in between. Germline assignment: CDR1 MNHEY and CDR2 SMNVEV (reference sequence). This CDR3 comprises 14 residues. The CDR3 region has the DNA TGTGCCAGCAGTCCCGGGACCCATTCCTACGAGCAGTACGTC. This sequence encodes CASSPGTHSYEQYV.

The J gene is TRBJ2-1, the V gene TRBV29-1, with D perhaps TRBD1 or TRBD2 (6 bases each). Trimming cost V 4 bases and J 5 bases, with 15 bases left between them. Germline V lookup: CDR1 SQVTM, CDR2 ANQGSEA. This CDR3 spans 14 amino acids. CDR3 loop: CSVVGGLPDNEQFF. CDR3 DNA: TGCAGCGTTGTTGGGGGGCTTCCCGACAATGAGCAGTTCTTC.

This chain uses TRBV30 with TRBJ1-2; D is ambiguous. Trimming stripped 5 bases from V and 8 bases from J, with 15 bases between. This CDR3 contains 12 residues. The germline V gene encodes CDR1 GTSNPN and CDR2 SVGIG (reference sequence). CDR3 in DNA: TGTGCCTGGGACCGGTCTCTTGAGGGCTACACCTTC. Translating it yields CAWDRSLEGYTF.

There are a few counts of this clonotype. V gene TRBV10-3 combines with J gene TRBJ2-7; 8 nucleotides line up with TRBD2. The V gene's germline CDR1 is ENHRY and CDR2 SYGVKD. The CDR3 totals 14 residues. The V gene end was trimmed by 6 bases and the J gene end by 4 bases; junction bases not matched to a gene: 8. This CDR3 is CAISRSGTGYEQYF. The CDR3 DNA is TGTGCCATCAGCCGTAGCGGGACGGGTTACGAGCAGTACTTC.

The rearrangement links TRBV18 to TRBJ2-5, with no clear D. This CDR3 contains 14 residues. Germline V gene lookup returns CDR1 KGHSH and CDR2 LQKENI. The V and J ends lost 2 bases and 5 bases respectively, with 12 bases between them. CDR3 loop: CASSPIRTGETQYF. For the CDR3, the DNA is TGTGCCAGCTCACCAATCCGGACCGGGGAGACCCAGTACTTC.

The gene calls are TRBV6-5 and TRBJ2-2; perhaps TRBD1 as D (5 bases). The germline V gene encodes CDR1 MNHEY and CDR2 SVGAGI. The CDR3 loop spans 15 amino acids. The V and J ends lost 6 bases and 2 bases respectively, with 13 bases between them. The CDR3 DNA sequence: TGTGCCAGCAGGTACAGGCAGGGAAACACCGGGGAGCTGTTTTTT. It translates to CASRYRQGNTGELFF.

This clonotype was detected only a few times. The V gene is TRBV5-4, the J gene TRBJ2-2, with TRBD1 matching 10 bases. The ends lost 1 base at V and 7 bases at J; junction bases unmatched: 7. The length of the CDR3 is 16 residues. Germline loops: CDR1 SGHNT, CDR2 YYREEE (reference sequence). CDR3 DNA sequence: TGTGCCAGCAGCTTGAGCAGGGGACAGGGGTACGGGGAGCTGTTTTTT. Residues: CASSLSRGQGYGELFF.

This clonotype appeared a few times. This chain links TRBV29-1 with TRBJ2-5; D gene ambiguous. The CDR3 covers 13 residues. Trimming removed 7 bases from V and 2 bases from J, with 14 bases in between. Germline values: CDR1 SQVTM, CDR2 ANQGSEA. The CDR3 sequence is CSAHLLGQETQYF. The CDR3 DNA is TGCAGCGCCCACTTACTGGGTCAAGAGACCCAGTACTTC. Supplemented by reference TRBV29-1 and TRBJ2-5, the full variable domain reads SAVISQKPSRDICQRGTSLTIQCQVDSQVTMMFWYRQQPGQSLTLIATANQGSEATYESGFVIDKFPISRPNLTFSTLTVSNMSPEDSSIYLCSAHLLGQETQYFGPGTRLLVL.